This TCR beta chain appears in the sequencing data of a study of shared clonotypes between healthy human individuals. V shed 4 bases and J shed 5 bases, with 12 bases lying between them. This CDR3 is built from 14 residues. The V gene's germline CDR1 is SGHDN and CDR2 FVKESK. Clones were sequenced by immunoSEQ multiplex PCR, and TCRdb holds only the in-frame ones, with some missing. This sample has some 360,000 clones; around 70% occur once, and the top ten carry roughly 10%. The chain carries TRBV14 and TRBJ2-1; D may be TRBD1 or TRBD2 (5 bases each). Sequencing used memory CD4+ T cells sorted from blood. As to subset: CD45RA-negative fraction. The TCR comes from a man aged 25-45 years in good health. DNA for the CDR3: TGTGCCAGCAGCCTTGGGACCGATAACAATGAGCAGTTCTTC. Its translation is CASSLGTDNNEQFF.